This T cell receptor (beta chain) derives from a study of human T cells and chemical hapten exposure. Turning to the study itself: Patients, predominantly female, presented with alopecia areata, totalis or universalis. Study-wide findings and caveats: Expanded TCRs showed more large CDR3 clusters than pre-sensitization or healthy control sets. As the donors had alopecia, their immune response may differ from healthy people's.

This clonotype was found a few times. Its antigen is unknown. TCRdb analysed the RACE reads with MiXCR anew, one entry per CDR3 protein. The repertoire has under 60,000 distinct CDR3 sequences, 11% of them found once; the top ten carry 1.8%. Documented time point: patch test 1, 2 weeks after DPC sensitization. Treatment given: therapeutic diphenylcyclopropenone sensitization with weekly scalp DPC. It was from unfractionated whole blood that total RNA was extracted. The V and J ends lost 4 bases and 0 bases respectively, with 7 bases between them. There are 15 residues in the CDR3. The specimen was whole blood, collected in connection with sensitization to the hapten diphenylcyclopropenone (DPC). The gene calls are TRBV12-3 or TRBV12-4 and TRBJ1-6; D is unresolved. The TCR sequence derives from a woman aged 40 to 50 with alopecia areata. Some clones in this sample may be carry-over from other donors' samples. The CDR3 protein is CASSSQSSYNSPLHF. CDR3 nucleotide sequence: TGTGCCAGCAGTTCCCAAAGCTCCTATAATTCACCCCTCCACTTT.